Listed here are 2 T cell receptor beta chains from one sample, sequenced in a study of regulatory T cells in long-lasting Graves disease. CDR3-region Arm-PCR and iRepertoire HTBI primers produced the TCR beta libraries. TCRdb reprocessed the multiplex PCR reads via MiXCR and lists one record per CDR3 protein. Seen here are over 200,000 distinct CDR3 sequences, under 20% observed once, and the top ten hold approximately 14%. The time point: newly diagnosed GD, antithyroid drugs for less than 3 months. Construction of the TCR library relied on RNA isolated from PBMCs. This same sample was also taken into another study, of T cells in Graves' hyperthyroidism and ophthalmopathy.

The sequencing used peripheral blood mononuclear cells (PBMCs), collected at new diagnosis, from a patient treated with antithyroid drugs. These receptors were obtained from a woman in her thirties with Graves disease.

This clonotype came up many times. The gene calls are TRBV20-1 and TRBJ2-5; tentatively, D is TRBD1 (5 bases). Trimming stripped 3 bases from V and 1 base from J, with 9 bases between. This CDR3 has 13 amino acids. Germline lookup yields CDR1 DFQATT and CDR2 SNEGSKA (reference sequence). CDR3 sequence reads: CSARSGIQETQYF. The CDR3 DNA sequence: TGCAGTGCTAGGTCAGGGATCCAAGAGACCCAGTACTTC.

This clonotype was seen just once. A read error may explain this, as a much larger clone is one base away. The V and J genes are TRBV6-1 and TRBJ2-4, with TRBD2 matching 11 bases. The CDR3 consists of 14 residues. After removal of 8 bases from V and 13 bases from J, the junction contained 13 bases not matched to a gene. Germline V CDR1 and CDR2: MNHNS, SASEGT. Here the CDR3 reads CASLLSGGDNEQYF. The DNA for the CDR3 is TGTGCCAGCCTGCTTAGCGGGGGGGATAATGAGCAGTACTTC.